These T cell receptor beta chains were read from a single sample in a study of shared clonotypes between healthy human individuals. The data were produced by immunoSEQ multiplex PCR, yet TCRdb's version contains in-frame clones alone and is incomplete. This table has roughly 1,800,000 clones, less than 95% appearing once. The sequenced material came from naive CD8+ T cells sorted from blood. These receptors came from a man between 18 and 35 years old in good health. Both conserved end residues are part of each CDR3. The size entry is marked missing in some rows and otherwise reads once, few, many or a size class.

NA | TRBJ1-1 | 14 | TRBV6-5 | CASSYSFRSTEAFF
NA | TRBJ2-7 | 13 | TRBV5-6 | CASSMTVPAEQYF
NA | TRBJ2-1 | 14 | TRBV19 | CATDSGSSYNEQFF
NA | TRBJ1-2 | 13 | TRBV11-2 | CASSLAPIGGYTF
NA | TRBJ2-5 | 15 | TRBV27 | CASSLELAAQETQYF
NA | TRBJ2-5 | 14 | TRBV4-1 | CASSQWQGQEPQYF
once | TRBJ2-1 | 13 | TRBV7-6 | CASSLAGGLRQFF
NA | TRBJ2-7 | 12 | TRBV28 | CASSSLTYEQYF
NA | TRBJ2-7 | 15 | TRBV6-6 | CASSYGTSGTYEQYF
once | TRBJ2-7 | 14 | TRBV6-1 | CASSDPGSIYEQYF
NA | TRBJ2-1 | 16 | TRBV6-1 | CASSEDPLWNYNEQFF
NA | TRBJ2-5 | 15 | TRBV18 | CASSAPGTPRETQYF
NA | TRBJ2-2 | 15 | TRBV27 | CASIPSGGGPGELFF
NA | TRBJ2-2 | 16 | TRBV28 | CASSSLAGEYTGELFF
NA | TRBJ2-3 | 12 | TRBV2 | CASGESTDTQYF
NA | TRBJ2-3 | 14 | TRBV4-1 | CASSQETGSDTQYF
NA | TRBJ1-5 | 14 | TRBV7-9 | CASSMGGFNQPQHF
NA | TRBJ2-7 | 17 | TRBV2 | CASSVLSGGARSYEQYF
NA | TRBJ2-2 | 13 | TRBV10-1 | CASAPANTGELFF
NA | TRBJ2-7 | 16 | TRBV28 | CASSSRTSGGLGEQYF
NA | TRBJ1-3 | 14 | TRBV5-6 | CASSFGQGGNTIYF
NA | TRBJ2-5 | 15 | TRBV9 | CASSVGDRPGETQYF
NA | TRBJ2-7 | 14 | TRBV6-6 | CASSYSGGSYEQYF
once | TRBJ2-1 | 15 | TRBV13 | CASSPKGLGLSEQFF
NA | TRBJ2-1 | 16 | TRBV7-9 | CASSLVVTTFYNEQFF
NA | TRBJ1-1 | 18 | TRBV15 | CATSRWGPGGLMNTEAFF
NA | TRBJ2-7 | 11 | TRBV28 | CASSWPGEQYF
once | TRBJ1-1 | 15 | TRBV27 | CASSILTGGDTEAFF
NA | TRBJ2-7 | 12 | TRBV15 | CATSQSSYEQYF
NA | TRBJ1-5 | 13 | TRBV5-1 | CASRTASNQPQHF
NA | TRBJ2-7 | 14 | TRBV9 | CASSVGQGPHEQYF
NA | TRBJ2-7 | 16 | TRBV7-9 | CAIDPTGTEGVGGQYF
NA | TRBJ2-2 | 14 | TRBV15 | CATSRDNGSGELFF
NA | TRBJ1-4 | 15 | TRBV27 | CASSPTGGASEKLFF
NA | TRBJ2-3 | 15 | TRBV28 | CASSFASGGADTQYF
NA | TRBJ2-1 | 17 | TRBV19 | CASSIDIERGIYNEQFF
NA | TRBJ2-7 | 16 | TRBV4-1 | CASSQEVQLNAYEQYF
NA | TRBJ1-1 | 14 | TRBV19 | CASSIDSGGTEAFF
NA | TRBJ1-6 | 16 | TRBV11-2 | CASSVVPWGTNSPLHF
NA | TRBJ1-1 | 12 | TRBV19 | CASSTANTEAFF
once | TRBJ2-3 | 14 | TRBV4-1 | CASSQVRGGDTQYF
NA | TRBJ2-7 | 17 | TRBV2 | CASSENPLAGGPYEQYF
NA | TRBJ1-4 | 17 | TRBV5-1 | CASSVGQGPATNEKLFF
NA | TRBJ2-2 | 15 | TRBV1 | CTSGGTSGSTGELFF